These 10 T cell receptor beta chains came from one sample sequenced in a study of cytotoxic CD8 clonotypes in ibrutinib-treated CLL. Using immunoSEQ multiplex PCR, the repertoire was profiled, and TCRdb retains in-frame clones only, with some absent. The sample gives almost 250,000 clones, 60% to 75% of which show up once; approximately 15% is in the top ten. This material consisted of PBMCs, taken after 24 months of ibrutinib treatment. These TCRs come from a human donor with chronic lymphocytic leukemia.

This clone occurred a few times. The chain combines TRBV27 with TRBJ2-1; a weak D match, TRBD2 (5 bases). V shed 6 bases and J shed 4 bases, with 10 bases lying between them. CDR1 and CDR2 from the germline V gene are MNHEY and SMNVEV (reference sequence). CDR3 length: 13 amino acids. The CDR3 DNA reads as TGTGCCAGCAGCCTACTAGGGTACAATGAGCAGTTCTTC. It codes for CASSLLGYNEQFF.

This clone was detected only once. This chain uses TRBV27 with TRBJ2-7; the match to TRBD2 covers 9 bases. Germline CDR1 and CDR2: MNHEY and SMNVEV (reference sequence). V lost 4 bases to trimming and J lost 4 bases; unmatched junction nucleotides: 14. This CDR3 has 17 residues. The CDR3 protein is CASSSEAGGLAGYEQYF. The CDR3 nucleotides are TGTGCCAGCAGTTCGGAGGCTGGGGGGCTAGCGGGATACGAGCAGTACTTC.

The CDR3 DNA is TGTGCCAGCAGTTACTCTAGGGGGTCCTACGAGCAGTACTTC. Its protein is CASSYSRGSYEQYF. J is TRBJ2-7 and V is TRBV6-6; possibly TRBD1 for D (6 bases). The CDR3 contains 14 residues. V was cut by 0 bases and J by 1 base, with 7 bases left in between. Germline V gene data show CDR1 as MNHNY and CDR2 as SVGAGI (reference sequence).

The chain links TRBV5-6 to TRBJ1-4; possible D gene TRBD1, 5 bases. The V gene's germline CDR1 is SGHDT and CDR2 YYEEEE. The CDR3 covers 16 residues. Between the trimmed V and J ends, which lost 4 bases and 5 bases, there was a span of 18 bases. The CDR3: CASSRGLGLINEKLFF. The CDR3 bases are TGTGCCAGCAGCCGAGGTTTGGGACTGATAAATGAAAAACTGTTTTTT. Full variable domain (rest looked up from reference TRBV5-6 and TRBJ1-4): DAGVTQSPTHLIKTRGQQVTLRCSPKSGHDTVSWYQQALGQGPQFIFQYYEEEERQRGNFPDRFSGHQFPNYSSELNVNALLLGDSALYLCASSRGLGLINEKLFFGSGTQLSVL.

CDR3 DNA: TGTGCCAGCAGCGTAGCCATGGGGGGACAGCCCCAAGAGACCCAGTACTTC. Encoded protein: CASSVAMGGQPQETQYF. The genes are TRBV9 and TRBJ2-5; a weak D match, TRBD1 (7 bases). The CDR3 loop spans 17 amino acids. Trimming removed 0 bases from V and 1 base from J, with 16 bases in between. CDR1 is SGDLS, CDR2 YYNGEE, per germline.

The genes are TRBV5-1 and TRBJ1-1; 7 positions match TRBD1. The germline CDR1 and CDR2 sequences are SGHRS and YFSETQ. This CDR3 spans 15 amino acids. Trimming cost V 4 bases and J 1 base; bases outside gene matches: 7. DNA of the CDR3: TGCGCCAGCAGCGCCGGGGGGACAGCGAACACTGAAGCTTTCTTT. Encoded protein: CASSAGGTANTEAFF.

The table lists this clone with a few counts. The chain's CDR3 is CASSSRTSGQETQYF. The DNA for the CDR3 is TGTGCCAGCAGCTCAAGGACTAGCGGCCAAGAGACCCAGTACTTC. The chain carries TRBV9 and TRBJ2-5; 10 nucleotides align to TRBD2. After removal of 4 bases from V and 1 base from J, the junction contained 4 bases not matched to a gene. CDR3 length: 15 residues. CDR1 is SGDLS and CDR2 is YYNGEE in the germline V gene.

The chain links TRBV9 to TRBJ2-1; no reliable D call. The CDR3 has 14 residues. Trimming stripped 0 bases from V and 9 bases from J, with 13 bases between. Germline lookup yields CDR1 SGDLS and CDR2 YYNGEE. The DNA of the CDR3 is TGTGCCAGCAGCGTAGTGGGCACACCCGTTGAGCAGTTCTTC. Its translation: CASSVVGTPVEQFF.

The chain has TRBV28 and TRBJ2-7; a possible D gene is TRBD1 (6 bases). The CDR3 length is 13 residues. Germline V gene lookup returns CDR1 MDHEN and CDR2 SYDVKM. Trimming left V 8 bases short and J 4 bases short, with 15 bases between. The CDR3 sequence is CASRDTLNYEQYF. CDR3 nucleotide sequence: TGTGCCAGCCGGGACACACTAAATTACGAGCAGTACTTC. The variable domain in full, completed from reference TRBV28 and TRBJ2-7, reads DVKVTQSSRYLVKRTGEKVFLECVQDMDHENMFWYRQDPGLGLRLIYFSYDVKMKEKGDIPEGYSVSREKKERFSLILESASTNQTSMYLCASRDTLNYEQYFGPGTRLTVT.

This clone was observed a few times. The chain recombines TRBV27 with TRBJ2-7, with TRBD2 identical over 7 bases. Germline-derived CDR1 and CDR2 are MNHEY and SMNVEV (reference sequence). V shed 7 bases and J 3 bases; nucleotides not matched to a gene: 6. The CDR3 length is 13 residues. The CDR3 DNA follows: TGTGCCAGCATGGGAGGGGCCAGCTACGAGCAGTACTTC. The encoded protein is CASMGGASYEQYF.